The source of this T cell receptor (beta chain) is a study of blood T cell repertoires in COVID-19. Study-wide context: The samples span acute and convalescent COVID-19 from the United States, Italy and Spain. In each case, the material was cDNA or gDNA derived from T cells, B-cell-depleted T cells, or PBMCs.

In the original processing: Reference gene primers were amplified, and this amplification served to estimate nucleated cell counts. TCRdb's table, derived via immunoSEQ multiplex PCR, lists solely in-frame clones and lacks some. Clone size and V and J calls were adopted from that table, with D and trimming inferred from the DNA. In the table there are roughly 230,000 clones, 83% of which are singletons. The CDR3 spans 15 residues. CDR1 and CDR2 from the germline V gene are LNHNV and YYDKDF (reference sequence). Between the trimmed V and J ends, which lost 0 bases and 2 bases, there was a span of 10 bases.

This chain connects TRBV15 to TRBJ2-5; D is unclear. The sample comprised peripheral blood. The TCR was taken from a human donor in a cohort sampled during active COVID-19. As DNA, the CDR3 is TGTGCCACCAGCAGAGATAGGCGGAATCAAGAGACCCAGTACTTC. Its translation is CATSRDRRNQETQYF.